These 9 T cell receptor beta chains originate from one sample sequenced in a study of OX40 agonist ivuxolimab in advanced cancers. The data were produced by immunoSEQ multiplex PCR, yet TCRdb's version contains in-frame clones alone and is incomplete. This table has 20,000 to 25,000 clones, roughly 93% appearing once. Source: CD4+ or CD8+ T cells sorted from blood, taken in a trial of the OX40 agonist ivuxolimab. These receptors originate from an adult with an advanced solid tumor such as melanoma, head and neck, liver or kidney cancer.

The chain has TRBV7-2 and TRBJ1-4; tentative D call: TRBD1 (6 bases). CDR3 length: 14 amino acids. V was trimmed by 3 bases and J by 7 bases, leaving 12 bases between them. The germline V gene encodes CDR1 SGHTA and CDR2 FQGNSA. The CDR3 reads CASSFREQGEKLFF. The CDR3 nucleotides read TGTGCCAGCAGCTTTCGCGAACAGGGTGAAAAACTGTTTTTT. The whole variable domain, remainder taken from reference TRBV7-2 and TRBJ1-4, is GAGVSQSPSNKVTEKGKDVELRCDPISGHTALYWYRQSLGQGLEFLIYFQGNSAPDKSGLPSDRFSAERTGGSVSTLTIQRTQQEDSAVYLCASSFREQGEKLFFGSGTQLSVL.

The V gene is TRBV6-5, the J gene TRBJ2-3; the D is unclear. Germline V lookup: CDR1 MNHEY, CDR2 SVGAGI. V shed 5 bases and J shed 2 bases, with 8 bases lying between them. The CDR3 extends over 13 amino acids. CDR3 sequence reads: CASSLTFTDTQYF. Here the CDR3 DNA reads TGTGCCAGCAGTCTGACGTTCACAGATACGCAGTATTTT.

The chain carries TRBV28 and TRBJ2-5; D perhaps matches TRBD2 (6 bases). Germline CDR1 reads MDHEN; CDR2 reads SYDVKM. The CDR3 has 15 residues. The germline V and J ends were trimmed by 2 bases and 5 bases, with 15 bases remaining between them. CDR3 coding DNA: TGTGCCAGCAGTTTAGCGCGGTCGGGGGAGGAGACCCAGTACTTC. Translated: CASSLARSGEETQYF.

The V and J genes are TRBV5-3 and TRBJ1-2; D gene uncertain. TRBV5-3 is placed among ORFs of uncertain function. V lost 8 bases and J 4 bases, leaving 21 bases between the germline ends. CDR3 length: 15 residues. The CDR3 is CASSPLEGSSYGYTF. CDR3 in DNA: TGTGCCAGCAGCCCTCTCGAGGGTTCCAGCTATGGCTACACCTTC.

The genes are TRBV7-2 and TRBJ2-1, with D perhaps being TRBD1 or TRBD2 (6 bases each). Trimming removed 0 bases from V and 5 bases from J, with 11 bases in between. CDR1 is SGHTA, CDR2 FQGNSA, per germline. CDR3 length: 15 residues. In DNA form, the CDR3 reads TGTGCCAGCAGCTTAGCGGGGGGCGTTAACAATGAGCAGTTCTTC. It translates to CASSLAGGVNNEQFF.

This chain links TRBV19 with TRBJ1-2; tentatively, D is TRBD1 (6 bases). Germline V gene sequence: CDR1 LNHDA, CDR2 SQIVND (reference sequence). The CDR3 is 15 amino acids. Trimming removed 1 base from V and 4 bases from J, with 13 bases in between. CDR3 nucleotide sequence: TGTGCCAGTAGTATAGGAGGGGGACAAATCTATGGCTACACCTTC. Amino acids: CASSIGGGQIYGYTF.

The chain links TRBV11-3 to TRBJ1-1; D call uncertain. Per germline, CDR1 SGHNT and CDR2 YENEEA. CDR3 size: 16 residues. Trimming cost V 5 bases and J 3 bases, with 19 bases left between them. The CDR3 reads CASSISTRFVDTEAFF. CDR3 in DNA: TGTGCCAGCAGCATTAGCACTAGGTTTGTGGACACTGAAGCTTTCTTT.

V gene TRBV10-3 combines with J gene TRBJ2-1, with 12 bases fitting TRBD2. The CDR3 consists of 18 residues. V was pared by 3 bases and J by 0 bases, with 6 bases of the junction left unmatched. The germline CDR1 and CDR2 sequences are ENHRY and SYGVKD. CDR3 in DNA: TGTGCCATCAGTGATTGGACTAGCGGGGTGGACTCCTACAATGAGCAGTTCTTC. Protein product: CAISDWTSGVDSYNEQFF.

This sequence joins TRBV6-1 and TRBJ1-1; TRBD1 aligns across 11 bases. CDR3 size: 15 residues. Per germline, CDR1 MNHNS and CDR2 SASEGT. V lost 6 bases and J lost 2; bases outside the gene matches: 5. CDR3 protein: CASRRTGGRNTEAFF. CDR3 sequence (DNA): TGTGCCAGCAGACGGACAGGGGGCCGAAACACTGAAGCTTTCTTT.